The entry below gives a single T cell receptor beta chain sequence along with its context. Its antigen is not identified. Treatment meaning: about 20 received Ad26.COV2.S at low or high dose, single or two shots; about 5 received placebo; per-sample allocation not given. Sample collection was performed on day 63 after the first vaccine or placebo injection. The method was immunoSEQ multiplex PCR; TCRdb's version includes in-frame clones alone and lacks a portion of them. The profile covers about 390,000 clones, with approximately 91% appearing a single time and more than 3% taken by the ten largest. These data are taken from a study of Ad26.COV2.S vaccination and SARS-CoV-2 variants. Regarding the study as a whole: Ad26.COV2.S recipients had broader spike-specific TCRs (P = 0.0014).

V lost 0 bases, J lost 9 bases, and 18 bases lay in between. Germline V gene sequence: CDR1 SGHDN, CDR2 FVKESK. This CDR3 contains 16 residues. The V call is TRBV14, the J call TRBJ2-1; TRBD1 might be the D (5 bases). The sample here was peripheral blood, taken in a trial of Ad26.COV2.S vaccine versus placebo. This TCR was sampled from a person between 18 and 60 years old who received the Ad26.COV2.S COVID-19 vaccine or a placebo. The CDR3 DNA follows: TGTGCCAGCAGCCAAGACAGGGCCCCGTTGTCGGGTGAGCAGTTCTTC. This encodes CASSQDRAPLSGEQFF.